The clone carrying this T cell receptor (beta chain) was counted many times. Its matching antigen is unknown. The data belong to a study of response to subunit inactivated influenza vaccine. TCRdb recomputed calls from the RT-PCR reads with MiXCR, one row per CDR3 protein. Among about 480,000 distinct CDR3 sequences listed, 10% to 15% were seen once. This CDR3 spans 14 amino acids. Trimming pared 2 bases from V and 1 base from J, leaving 6 bases between. Germline V gene lookup returns CDR1 SGHDT and CDR2 YYEEEE. General study findings and limits: Only a handful of new T cells, the authors suggested, are recruited with each seasonal influenza vaccination.

The chain has TRBV5-6 and TRBJ2-2, with D hard to call. This TCR derives from a middle-aged man who received an inactivated influenza vaccine. Here the sequenced sample was PBMCs from blood, taken 45 days after vaccination. The CDR3 sequence: CASSFLGNTGELFF. The CDR3, as DNA: TGTGCCAGCAGCTTTTTGGGGAACACCGGGGAGCTGTTTTTT.